These 9 T cell receptor beta chains came from one sample sequenced in a study of CD8 T cells in Susac syndrome. RNA in amounts of roughly 0.45 to 1 ug was reverse transcribed with random hexamers. TCRdb called the immunoSEQ multiplex PCR reads again in MiXCR, with one record for every CDR3 protein. The sample records 120,000 or so distinct CDR3 sequences, 93% being singletons. The sample taken for sequencing was CD4+ T cells from PBMCs. The receptor set was obtained from a human donor with multiple sclerosis.

The chain uses TRBV6-5 and TRBJ2-1, with 11 bases aligning to TRBD1. V lost 7 bases, J lost 5 bases, and 4 bases stayed unmatched. CDR3 length: 14 residues. From germline, CDR1 is MNHEY and CDR2 SVGAGI. CDR3 coding DNA: TGTGCCAGCAACGGACAGGGGGCACACAATGAGCAGTTCTTC. This translates into CASNGQGAHNEQFF.

V is TRBV5-5 and J is TRBJ1-2, with no clear D. The CDR3 spans 11 residues. V was shortened by 0 bases and J by 10 bases, with 7 bases between the two germline ends. In germline, CDR1 is SGHKS, CDR2 YYEKEE (reference sequence). The CDR3 DNA reads as TGTGCCAGCAGCTTGGAGGACCCCTACACCTTC. This gives the protein CASSLEDPYTF.

This clonotype was detected only a few times. The genes are TRBV7-3 and TRBJ2-3, with D perhaps matching TRBD2 (6 bases). V was cut by 8 bases and J by 3 bases, with 15 bases left in between. Germline-derived CDR1 and CDR2 are SGHTA and FQGTGA. The CDR3 spans 14 residues. CDR3 sequence reads: CASSLGGRTDTQYF. CDR3 in DNA: TGTGCCAGCTCTCTCGGGGGACGGACAGATACGCAGTATTTT.

The rearrangement uses TRBV6-1 and TRBJ2-5; 14 bases map to TRBD2. Germline CDR1 is MNHNS and CDR2 is SASEGT. Unmatched junction bases numbered 13, after V lost 8 bases and J lost 5 bases. The CDR3 is 17 residues long. In DNA, the CDR3 is TGTGCCAGCCAATTTGAGGGACTAGCGGGAGTATGGGAGACCCAGTACTTC. Translating it yields CASQFEGLAGVWETQYF.

The J gene is TRBJ1-3, the V gene TRBV5-4; D gene ambiguous. CDR3 size: 16 residues. Germline lookup yields CDR1 SGHNT and CDR2 YYREEE (reference sequence). Trimming cost V 4 bases and J 0 bases, with 14 bases left between them. CDR3 coding DNA: TGTGCCAGCAGCAGAGAGATTCAGAGCTCTGGAAACACCATATATTTT. Translating gives CASSREIQSSGNTIYF.

The genes are TRBV29-1 and TRBJ2-2; 10 bases align to TRBD1. The V segment lost 8 bases and the J segment 4 bases; nucleotides outside the gene matches: 7. There are 14 residues in the CDR3. The germline V gene has CDR1 SQVTM and CDR2 ANQGSEA. CDR3 sequence (DNA): TGCAGCTCATCCGGGACAGGGGTCACCGGGGAGCTGTTTTTT. It is translated as CSSSGTGVTGELFF.

The chain uses TRBV2 and TRBJ1-5; 9 bases line up with TRBD1. The CDR3 length is 13 residues. Losses at the gene ends were 6 bases for V and 9 bases for J; bases not matched to a gene: 6. Per the germline V gene, CDR1 is SNHLY and CDR2 is FYNNEI. This chain's CDR3 is CASRGTGRRPQHF. DNA of the CDR3: TGTGCCAGCAGGGGGACAGGGAGGAGGCCCCAGCATTTT.

V and J are TRBV27 and TRBJ1-1, with no clear D. The CDR3 runs to 13 residues. Trimming pared 3 bases from V and 10 bases from J, leaving 15 bases between. Germline CDR1 reads MNHEY; CDR2 reads SMNVEV (reference sequence). Here the CDR3 reads CASSFSDESPAFF. The CDR3 region has the DNA TGTGCCAGCAGTTTCTCGGACGAGTCCCCAGCTTTCTTT.

The rearrangement links TRBV6-5 to TRBJ2-7; a weak D match, TRBD1 (6 bases). Between the trimmed V and J ends, which lost 0 bases and 3 bases, there was a span of 12 bases. Germline assignment: CDR1 MNHEY and CDR2 SVGAGI. The CDR3 has 15 amino acids. The CDR3 nucleotides are TGTGCCAGCAGTTACTCGACAGGTTGGAGCTACGAGCAGTACTTC. Its translation is CASSYSTGWSYEQYF.